A single sample gave rise to the 25 T cell receptor beta chains below, sequenced in a study of T cells in Graves' hyperthyroidism and ophthalmopathy. Regions amplified from RNA transcripts were the TCR beta CDR3 regions. HTBI primers drove first-round RT-PCR of the TCR CDR3. From the multiplex PCR reads, TCRdb called clonotypes with MiXCR, one entry per CDR3 protein. The sample records 300,000 or so distinct CDR3 sequences, approximately 18% being singletons. The sequenced sample consisted of blood. These receptors were collected from a woman in her fifties or sixties with Graves' hyperthyroidism.

The sample holds a few counts of this clonotype. V and J are TRBV12-5 and TRBJ2-1; 8 nucleotides match TRBD1. The V and J ends lost 5 bases and 2 bases, in that order; junction bases with no gene match: 5. The CDR3 is 15 residues long. The V gene's germline CDR1 is LGHNT and CDR2 FRNRAP. For the CDR3, the DNA is TGTGCTAGTGGTCCCCCGGACAGGGCCTACAATGAGCAGTTCTTC. Its protein is CASGPPDRAYNEQFF.

This chain links TRBV7-2 with TRBJ2-3; D not resolved. This CDR3 region has 16 residues. Trimming took 9 bases from V and 0 from J, leaving 19 bases between them. CDR1 is SGHTA and CDR2 is FQGNSA in the germline V gene. The CDR3 region has the DNA TGTGCCAGTAGTGCGCTCTACCCCCTTAGCACAGATACGCAGTATTTT. It encodes CASSALYPLSTDTQYF.

This clonotype occurred many times. The chain is built from TRBV20-1 and TRBJ2-5; TRBD2 agrees at 16 bases. The CDR3 totals 18 residues. The ends lost 1 base at V and 5 bases at J; junction bases unmatched: 10. Germline-derived CDR1 and CDR2 are DFQATT and SNEGSKA (reference sequence). The CDR3 protein is CSARVPGLAGGDRETQYF. The CDR3 coding sequence is TGCAGTGCTAGAGTACCGGGACTAGCGGGGGGGGATCGGGAGACCCAGTACTTC.

The genes are TRBV29-1 and TRBJ2-5; TRBD2 matches 11 bases. After removal of 2 bases from V and 5 bases from J, the junction contained 7 bases not matched to a gene. The CDR3 runs 15 residues. Germline assignment: CDR1 SQVTM and CDR2 ANQGSEA. The CDR3 spells CSVERVAGGPETQYF. The CDR3 nucleotides are TGCAGCGTTGAAAGGGTAGCGGGGGGGCCGGAGACCCAGTACTTC.

The table lists this clonotype with a count of one. With a much larger clone just one base away, this may be a read error. This chain uses TRBV11-2 with TRBJ1-1; D remains ambiguous. The CDR3 is 13 amino acids. Germline V lookup: CDR1 SGHAT, CDR2 FQNNGV. Here the CDR3 reads CTSSREGYTEAFF. In DNA, the CDR3 is TGTACCAGCAGCCGGGAGGGCTACACTGAAGCTTTCTTT.

V usage is TRBV11-2 and J usage is TRBJ2-5; 9 bases line up with TRBD1. The length of the CDR3 is 16 residues. Losses at the gene ends were 5 bases for V and 5 bases for J; bases not matched to a gene: 12. CDR1 is SGHAT, CDR2 FQNNGV, per germline. Here the CDR3 reads CASSLPRTGAKETQYF. The CDR3 nucleotides are TGTGCCAGCAGCCTCCCCCGGACAGGGGCCAAGGAGACCCAGTACTTC.

J is TRBJ2-2 and V is TRBV19, with TRBD2 matching over 15 bases. CDR3 length: 17 amino acids. The germline CDR1 and CDR2 sequences are LNHDA and SQIVND (reference sequence). Trimming removed 7 bases from V and 6 bases from J; junction bases left unmatched: 9. The CDR3 DNA reads as TGTGCCAGTATGGGACTAGCGGGAGGAGTCGAAGCCGGGGAGCTGTTTTTT. It is translated as CASMGLAGGVEAGELFF.

The V and J genes are TRBV28 and TRBJ2-7; 10 bases match TRBD1. V dropped 3 bases and J dropped 0; count of bases not matched to a gene: 2. The CDR3 is 15 amino acids. The germline V gene encodes CDR1 MDHEN and CDR2 SYDVKM. The CDR3 DNA is TGTGCCAGCAGTTTTCGGGACAGGGGCTCCTACGAGCAGTACTTC. This encodes CASSFRDRGSYEQYF.

The rearrangement links TRBV20-1 to TRBJ2-2; no reliable D call. CDR3 length: 16 amino acids. CDR1 is DFQATT, CDR2 SNEGSKA, per germline (reference sequence). The V and J ends lost 0 bases and 7 bases respectively, with 18 bases between them. The CDR3: CSARDGLLGIGGELFF. DNA of the CDR3: TGCAGTGCTAGAGATGGGCTCCTGGGAATAGGCGGGGAGCTGTTTTTT.

The J gene is TRBJ1-2, the V gene TRBV28; 7 bases match TRBD1. Per germline, CDR1 MDHEN and CDR2 SYDVKM. Trimming took 4 bases from V and 8 from J; bases not matched to a gene: 4. The CDR3 has 12 residues. The CDR3 here is CASSSQGGGYTF. Here the CDR3 DNA reads TGTGCCAGCAGTTCGCAGGGGGGCGGCTACACCTTC.

The rearrangement uses TRBV28 and TRBJ1-1, with no clear D. The CDR3 has 18 amino acids. The germline V gene has CDR1 MDHEN and CDR2 SYDVKM. Trimming cost V 0 bases and J 3 bases, with 20 bases left between them. In DNA form, the CDR3 reads TGTGCCAGCAGTTTATGGCCAGGTGAATCCGATGGGGACACTGAAGCTTTCTTT. Translated: CASSLWPGESDGDTEAFF.

This clonotype was picked up many times. The gene calls are TRBV11-2 and TRBJ2-1; 12 bases match TRBD2. V lost 1 base to trimming and J lost 13 bases; unmatched junction nucleotides: 8. Germline V CDR1 and CDR2: SGHAT, FQNNGV. This CDR3 region has 15 residues. The DNA of the CDR3 is TGTGCCAGCAGCTTAGGCGCTAGCGGGGGGGCAATCCAGTTCTTC. Protein: CASSLGASGGAIQFF.

This clonotype was counted many times. The V call is TRBV29-1, the J call TRBJ2-3; D is undetermined. This CDR3 comprises 13 residues. The V gene's germline CDR1 is SQVTM and CDR2 ANQGSEA. V lost 1 base, J lost 6 bases, and 11 bases lay in between. CDR3 region: CSVEAAPSDTQYF. The DNA for the CDR3 is TGCAGCGTTGAAGCCGCCCCCTCTGATACGCAGTATTTT.

Concerning this clonotype itself: A read error may be the cause here, since a much bigger clone is one base away. The V call is TRBV2, the J call TRBJ2-3; D is unresolved. The CDR3 has 14 residues. The germline CDR1 and CDR2 sequences are SNHLY and FYNNEI. The CDR3 DNA reads TGTGCCAGCACCGAAAGGTCAAGCACAGATGCGCAGTATTTT. It specifies CASTERSSTDAQYF.

The table lists this clonotype with a few counts. The V and J genes are TRBV7-2 and TRBJ2-1, with 11 bases that match TRBD2. The V and J ends lost 5 bases and 9 bases, in that order; junction bases with no gene match: 6. Germline V lookup: CDR1 SGHTA, CDR2 FQGNSA. This CDR3 is built from 14 residues. In DNA, the CDR3 is TGTGCCAGCAGCCCCCTAGCGGGAGGTAGTGAGCAGTTCTTC. It translates to CASSPLAGGSEQFF.

This chain joins TRBV29-1 and TRBJ2-5, with 8 bases identical to TRBD2. V shed 4 bases, J shed 5 bases, and the junction held 9 bases outside the gene matches. This CDR3 has 14 amino acids. CDR1 SQVTM and CDR2 ANQGSEA come from the germline V gene. CDR3 loop: CSVGRRGGRETQYF. The CDR3 nucleotides are TGCAGCGTTGGGAGACGGGGGGGCCGGGAGACCCAGTACTTC. The whole variable domain, filled in from reference TRBV29-1 and TRBJ2-5, reads SAVISQKPSRDICQRGTSLTIQCQVDSQVTMMFWYRQQPGQSLTLIATANQGSEATYESGFVIDKFPISRPNLTFSTLTVSNMSPEDSSIYLCSVGRRGGRETQYFGPGTRLLVL.

This clonotype has only a few counts. The missing conserved phenylalanine or tryptophan at the end of this CDR3 makes a read error likely. V is TRBV9 and J is TRBJ2-2; 9 bases line up with TRBD2. Per the germline V gene, CDR1 is SGDLS and CDR2 is YYNGEE. The CDR3 loop spans 16 amino acids. The J segment lost 6 bases and the V segment lost 0 bases, leaving 6 bases of the junction unmatched. CDR3 amino acids: CASSVVGGGAAGELFL. CDR3 sequence (DNA): TGTGCCAGCAGCGTAGTTGGCGGGGGGGCGGCCGGGGAGCTGTTTCTT.

The chain uses TRBV7-9 and TRBJ2-7, with 9 bases that match TRBD1. J lost 7 bases, V lost 5 bases, and 12 bases had no gene match. This CDR3 spans 15 amino acids. The germline CDR1 and CDR2 sequences are SEHNR and FQNEAQ (reference sequence). This CDR3 is CASSGGDREFDEQYF. DNA for the CDR3: TGTGCCAGCAGCGGAGGGGACAGGGAATTCGATGAGCAGTACTTC. Supplemented by reference TRBV7-9 and TRBJ2-7, the full variable domain reads DTGVSQNPRHKITKRGQNVTFRCDPISEHNRLYWYRQTLGQGPEFLTYFQNEAQLEKSRLLSDRFSAERPKGSFSTLEIQRTEQGDSAMYLCASSGGDREFDEQYFGPGTRLTVT.

The table lists this clonotype with many counts. The V and J genes are TRBV4-1 and TRBJ2-5, with D possibly TRBD2 on 5 matching bases. The V gene lost 2 bases and the J gene lost 5 bases, with 12 bases spanning the gap. The CDR3 spans 14 residues. Germline V gene lookup returns CDR1 MGHRA and CDR2 YSYEKL. CDR3 bases: TGCGCCAGCAGCCAACTCGCCCGAGGGGAGACCCAGTACTTC. As protein: CASSQLARGETQYF.

The V and J genes are TRBV11-3 and TRBJ2-3; TRBD1 matches at 9 bases. The CDR3 has 16 residues. Losses at the gene ends were 1 base for V and 0 bases for J; bases not matched to a gene: 2. Germline CDR1 SGHNT, CDR2 YENEEA. The CDR3 region is CASSLGGTGSTDTQYF. The CDR3 bases are TGTGCCAGCAGCTTAGGAGGGACAGGGAGCACAGATACGCAGTATTTT.

The chain employs TRBV7-9 and TRBJ1-1; TRBD1 matches 8 bases. CDR3 length: 17 residues. CDR1 and CDR2 from the germline V gene are SEHNR and FQNEAQ (reference sequence). The junction had 10 bases not matched to a gene; V was cut back by 3 bases and J by 1 base. The CDR3 protein is CASSFTTGVGWNTEAFF. The CDR3 DNA sequence: TGTGCCAGCAGCTTCACGACAGGGGTGGGGTGGAACACTGAAGCTTTCTTT.

The chain has TRBV10-1 and TRBJ2-7; D might be TRBD2 (5 bases). This CDR3 region has 13 residues. Germline V lookup: CDR1 WNHNN, CDR2 SYGVQD (reference sequence). V was pared by 2 bases and J by 6 bases, with 11 bases between. The CDR3 here is CASSEGPRGEQYF. CDR3 sequence (DNA): TGCGCCAGCAGTGAGGGGCCCCGGGGCGAGCAGTACTTC.

The J gene is TRBJ1-1, the V gene TRBV5-1; D ambiguous. The germline V gene has CDR1 SGHRS and CDR2 YFSETQ. Trimming cost V 4 bases and J 5 bases, with 12 bases left between them. The CDR3 has 13 amino acids. The CDR3 region has the DNA TGCGCCAGCAGCCGGGATCCGTGGACTGAAGCTTTCTTT. As protein: CASSRDPWTEAFF.

The sample holds a few counts of this clonotype. V usage is TRBV11-2 and J usage is TRBJ1-3; D is unclear. Trimming shortened V by 4 bases and J by 0 bases, and 10 bases separated the two germline ends. There are 15 residues in the CDR3. Germline CDR1 and CDR2: SGHAT and FQNNGV. The CDR3 bases are TGTGCCAGCAGCTCGACACCTCTCTCTGGAAACACCATATATTTT. Encoded protein: CASSSTPLSGNTIYF.

This clonotype was observed many times. The chain combines TRBV30 with TRBJ2-3; D not resolved. V was cut by 4 bases and J by 1 base, with 9 bases left in between. Per the germline V gene, CDR1 is GTSNPN and CDR2 is SVGIG (reference sequence). The CDR3 is 13 amino acids. As DNA, the CDR3 is TGTGCCTGGACCCCTTTGGGCACAGATACGCAGTATTTT. Residues: CAWTPLGTDTQYF. The variable domain in full, with the rest retrieved from reference TRBV30 and TRBJ2-3, is SQTIHQWPATLVQPVGSPLSLECTVEGTSNPNLYWYRQAAGRGLQLLFYSVGIGQISSEVPQNLSASRPQDRQFILSSKKLLLSDSGFYLCAWTPLGTDTQYFGPGTRLTVL.